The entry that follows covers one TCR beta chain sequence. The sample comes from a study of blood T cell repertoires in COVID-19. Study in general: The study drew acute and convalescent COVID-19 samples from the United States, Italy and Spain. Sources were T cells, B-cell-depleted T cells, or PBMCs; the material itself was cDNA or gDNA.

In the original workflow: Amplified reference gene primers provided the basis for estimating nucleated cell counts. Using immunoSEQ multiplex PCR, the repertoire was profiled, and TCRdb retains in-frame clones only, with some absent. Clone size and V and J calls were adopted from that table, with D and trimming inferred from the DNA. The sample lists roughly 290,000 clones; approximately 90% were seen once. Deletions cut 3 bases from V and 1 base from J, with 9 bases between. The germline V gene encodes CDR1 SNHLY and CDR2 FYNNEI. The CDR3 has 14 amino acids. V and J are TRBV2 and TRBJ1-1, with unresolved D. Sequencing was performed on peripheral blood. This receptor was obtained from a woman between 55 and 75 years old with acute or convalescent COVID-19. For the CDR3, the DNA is TGTGCCAGCAGTGAGCTTGCAGAGAACACTGAAGCTTTCTTT. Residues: CASSELAENTEAFF. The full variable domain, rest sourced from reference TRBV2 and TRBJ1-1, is EPEVTQTPSHQVTQMGQEVILRCVPISNHLYFYWYRQILGQKVEFLVSFYNNEISEKSEIFDDQFSVERPDGSNFTLKIRSTKLEDSAMYFCASSELAENTEAFFGQGTRLTVV.